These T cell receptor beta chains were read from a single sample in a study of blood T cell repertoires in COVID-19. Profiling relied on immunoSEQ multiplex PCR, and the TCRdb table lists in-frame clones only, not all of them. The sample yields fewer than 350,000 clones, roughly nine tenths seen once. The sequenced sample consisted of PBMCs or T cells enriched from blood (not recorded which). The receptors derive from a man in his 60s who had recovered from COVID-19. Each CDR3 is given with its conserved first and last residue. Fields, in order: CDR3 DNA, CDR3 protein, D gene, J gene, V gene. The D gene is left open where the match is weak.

CDR3 DNA: TGTGCCACCAGTGATTTGTCGAGCCGTCCGCTGTTTTTT
CDR3 protein: CATSDLSSRPLFF
D gene: -
J gene: TRBJ2-2
V gene: TRBV24-1

CDR3 DNA: TGTGCCAGCAGCCCTAGCGGGAGGGCTGATGAGACCCAGTACTTC
CDR3 protein: CASSPSGRADETQYF
D gene: TRBD2
J gene: TRBJ2-5
V gene: TRBV3-1/TRBV3-2

CDR3 DNA: TGCGCCAGCAGGGGACAGGGCCTCGGCTCACCCCTCCACTTT
CDR3 protein: CASRGQGLGSPLHF
D gene: TRBD1
J gene: TRBJ1-6
V gene: TRBV10-1

CDR3 DNA: TGCGCCAGCAGCCCCCCGCAGATAGGGGGTAATGAGCAGTTCTTC
CDR3 protein: CASSPPQIGGNEQFF
D gene: -
J gene: TRBJ2-1
V gene: TRBV5-1

CDR3 DNA: TGCGCCAGCAGCCAGGGGCAGGGGCGTAGCAATCAGCCCCAGCATTTT
CDR3 protein: CASSQGQGRSNQPQHF
D gene: -
J gene: TRBJ1-5
V gene: TRBV4-1

CDR3 DNA: TGTGCCAGCAGCTTGGTTAATAGCTACAATGAGCAGTTCTTC
CDR3 protein: CASSLVNSYNEQFF
D gene: -
J gene: TRBJ2-1
V gene: TRBV5-4

CDR3 DNA: TGTGCCAGCAGTAACCCGGGACTAGTCCACGAGCAGTACTTC
CDR3 protein: CASSNPGLVHEQYF
D gene: TRBD2
J gene: TRBJ2-7
V gene: TRBV6-2/TRBV6-3

CDR3 DNA: TGCGCCAGCAGCTTGGAACCCGCAGGGATCTATGGCTACACCTTC
CDR3 protein: CASSLEPAGIYGYTF
D gene: -
J gene: TRBJ1-2
V gene: TRBV5-1

CDR3 DNA: TGTGCCACCAGTGCCCTAGCGGGCTCTAGCACAGATACGCAGTATTTT
CDR3 protein: CATSALAGSSTDTQYF
D gene: TRBD2
J gene: TRBJ2-3
V gene: TRBV24-1

CDR3 DNA: TGTGCCAGCAGCACCCGGGCTAGCGCTAGCTACGAGCAGTACTTC
CDR3 protein: CASSTRASASYEQYF
D gene: -
J gene: TRBJ2-7
V gene: TRBV28

CDR3 DNA: TGTGCCAGCTCACCCGTTGACAGGTTTGGAAACACCATATATTTT
CDR3 protein: CASSPVDRFGNTIYF
D gene: -
J gene: TRBJ1-3
V gene: TRBV18

CDR3 DNA: TGCGCCAGCAGCCTAGCGGGAGGGCCGGGTGAGCAGTTCTTC
CDR3 protein: CASSLAGGPGEQFF
D gene: TRBD2
J gene: TRBJ2-1
V gene: TRBV10-2

CDR3 DNA: TGTGCCAGCAGTTTACAGGGGGTGGGCGACGATGAAAAACTGTTTTTT
CDR3 protein: CASSLQGVGDDEKLFF
D gene: TRBD1
J gene: TRBJ1-4
V gene: TRBV28

CDR3 DNA: TGTGCCAGTAGTTGGGGAGGGACGAGCAATCAGCCCCAGCATTTT
CDR3 protein: CASSWGGTSNQPQHF
D gene: -
J gene: TRBJ1-5
V gene: TRBV19

CDR3 DNA: TGTGCCAGCAGCTATAGCGGCCTAAAGACCTACGAGCAGTACTTC
CDR3 protein: CASSYSGLKTYEQYF
D gene: -
J gene: TRBJ2-7
V gene: TRBV5-4

CDR3 DNA: TGTGCCAGCAGCCTAAGCCGACTAGCGGGAGGGACAGATACGCAGTATTTT
CDR3 protein: CASSLSRLAGGTDTQYF
D gene: TRBD2
J gene: TRBJ2-3
V gene: TRBV7-2

CDR3 DNA: TGTGCCAGCAGCCCCCGCAGTTACCAAGAGACCCAGTACTTC
CDR3 protein: CASSPRSYQETQYF
D gene: -
J gene: TRBJ2-5
V gene: TRBV9

CDR3 DNA: TGTGCCAGCAGCTTAGCCACGGTGGGGCACACCGGGGAGCTGTTTTTT
CDR3 protein: CASSLATVGHTGELFF
D gene: -
J gene: TRBJ2-2
V gene: TRBV7-9

CDR3 DNA: TGTGCTAGCAGCTTAGGGGGACTGAGGGACTCGGAGACCCAGTACTTC
CDR3 protein: CASSLGGLRDSETQYF
D gene: -
J gene: TRBJ2-5
V gene: TRBV7-7

CDR3 DNA: TGTGCCAGTAGTATTGGACTAGCGGAGTCCACAGCCTACGAGCAGTACTTC
CDR3 protein: CASSIGLAESTAYEQYF
D gene: TRBD2
J gene: TRBJ2-7
V gene: TRBV19

CDR3 DNA: TGTGCCAGCAGTTTAGGGACAGCTAACACCGGGGAGCTGTTTTTT
CDR3 protein: CASSLGTANTGELFF
D gene: TRBD1
J gene: TRBJ2-2
V gene: TRBV28

CDR3 DNA: TGTGCCAGCAGCTTAGAAACCTCTGGGGAGAGTTCGTACGAGCAGTACTTC
CDR3 protein: CASSLETSGESSYEQYF
D gene: -
J gene: TRBJ2-7
V gene: TRBV7-2

CDR3 DNA: TGTGCCAGCAGCCTGGACAGGGGGGACTATGGCTACACCTTC
CDR3 protein: CASSLDRGDYGYTF
D gene: TRBD1
J gene: TRBJ1-2
V gene: TRBV11-2

CDR3 DNA: TGTGCCAGCAGCTTGGTTATTCGCTCCTACGAGCAGTACTTC
CDR3 protein: CASSLVIRSYEQYF
D gene: -
J gene: TRBJ2-7
V gene: TRBV5-4

CDR3 DNA: TGTGCCAGCAGTTCACCCCTTGGACTAGCGGGGCTCTACGAGCAGTACTTC
CDR3 protein: CASSSPLGLAGLYEQYF
D gene: TRBD2
J gene: TRBJ2-7
V gene: TRBV28